This T cell receptor beta chain came from a study of T cell changes during pregnancy in multiple sclerosis. Using immunoSEQ multiplex PCR, the repertoire was profiled, and TCRdb retains in-frame clones only, with some absent. This sample has 34,000 or so clones, with almost 90% found just once. CDR1 SGHDT and CDR2 YYEEEE come from the germline V gene. Trimming cost V 2 bases and J 0 bases; bases outside gene matches: 13. The CDR3 spans 18 residues. The chain joins TRBV5-6 to TRBJ1-2; 7 positions agree with TRBD1. The sequence derives from a female donor with multiple sclerosis, enrolled in a pregnancy study. The sample here was CD8+ T cells from peripheral blood mononuclear cells, taken after pregnancy. CDR3 protein: CASSLPGTETVSNYGYTF. DNA of the CDR3: TGTGCCAGCAGCTTACCCGGGACAGAGACTGTATCTAACTATGGCTACACCTTC.